The present entry profiles one TCR beta chain with its context. Only one count was recorded for this clonotype. Which antigen it targets is not known. This may be a read error: a much more frequent sequence differs by one nucleotide. Donors were under 40 systemically healthy Caucasian individuals from Russia aged roughly 6 to 100 years. Each donor gave about 9.7 milliliters of peripheral blood, drawn into EDTA-treated Vacutainer tubes. Ficoll-Paque density-gradient centrifugation was used to isolate PBMCs, with at least 6 million per sample. Trizol reagent was used to extract total RNA from the PBMCs, yielding at least 5 micrograms per sample. For every donor, an aliquot of PBMCs went through flow cytometry to measure the percentages of naive CD45RAhigh/CD27high T cells. Library method: 5' RACE. Sequencing instrument: Illumina HiSeq 2500. A second 7 to 11 cycle PCR used a sample-barcoded 5' primer and a J-beta primer mix. A unique molecular identifier was introduced onto each TCR beta cDNA molecule by a template-switch 5' adaptor carrying 12 random nucleotides. Each sample yielded at least 2.5 million CDR3-containing paired-end reads. First-strand cDNA was synthesized from all RNA with the Mint cDNA synthesis kit, primed by a TRBC-specific oligonucleotide. Following uracil-DNA glycosylase treatment, all cDNA underwent a first 18-cycle PCR with the universal primers M1SS and BC2_uni_R. As for the authors' bioinformatics: For normalization, 1 million high-quality reads were randomly selected from each sample, with every read carrying a distinct molecular identifier. Instead of being binned into consensus sequences, reads with shared molecular identifiers were discarded. MiTCR, run with a Q25 quality threshold and the strictest error-elimination algorithm, handled CDR3 identification, clonotype clustering and error correction. A nonparametric unseen species model with Euler transformation was used to estimate lower-bound total TCR beta diversity. TCRdb trimmed the raw reads at Q25, called clones with MiXCR and kept productive beta chains. Every CDR3 protein is listed once, alongside the most common genes and DNA of its rows. V and J calls and clone size were set by TCRdb, not the authors. This sample is represented by hundreds of thousands of distinct CDR3 sequences; less than 35% of them were singletons. 15% to 20% of the sample belongs to the ten largest clones.

The data belong to a study of blood T cells in healthy people across ages (dated by TCRdb to about 2015). As for the study more broadly: In model experiments, template switching captured roughly one uniquely barcoded TCR beta cDNA molecule for every two T cells. To track age-related changes in TCR beta repertoire diversity, the study relied on deep sequencing normalized with unique cDNA molecular identifiers. Four age groups were formed from the donors: young (average approximately 16 years), middle-aged (just under 40), aged (roughly 59) and long-lived (around 82). To avoid experimental bias, donors of different ages were randomly spread across the sequencing lanes. The study analyzed two additional independent replicas of 1 million unique cDNA reads from the same blood draw for two donors, one aged 18 to 29 and one aged 80 or older. Paper-wide results and their limitations: Compared with the aged group, the long-lived group had more naive CD4+ T cells, fewer expanded clones and increased TCR diversity, a pattern suggesting age selection. Observed TCR beta diversity per million T cells fell roughly linearly with age, and a significant reduction was already apparent by age roughly 40. Because donor CMV infection status was unknown, age-related changes in expanded clonotypes were potentially confounded. Total diversity estimates from one million sequenced T cells were considered lower bounds and underestimates. Bulk unsorted PBMC profiling prevented conclusive comparison of naive and antigen-experienced compartments. A strong correlation was found between observed TCR beta diversity and the percentage of naive T cells measured by flow cytometry.

The CDR3 runs 12 amino acids, cysteine and phenylalanine included. CDR3 DNA is the only sequence kept; it has 36 bases, read in frame from the first base. CDR1 and CDR2 were assigned from the germline V gene as KGHDR and SFDVKD. The germline ends are 8 bases apart after V is trimmed by 1 base and J by 9 bases. Sequencing was carried out using blood. The rearrangement joined TRBV24-1 to TRBJ1-2, and TRBD1 may be the D gene, going by 6 matching bases. This clonotype was obtained from a woman aged 80 or over in good health. This receptor carries the CDR3 CATSDLTGSYTF. In nucleotide form, the sequence is TGTGCCACCAGTGATTTAACAGGGAGCTACACCTTC.